The 29 T cell receptor beta chains below were found in one sample sequenced in a study of CD8 T cells in ankylosing spondylitis. TCRdb itself ran the 5' RACE reads through MiXCR, one entry per CDR3 protein. Among 150,000 to 200,000 distinct CDR3 sequences, 10% to 15% were seen once, and the ten largest hold approximately 9.9%. The sample comprised blood, either unsorted or a sorted T cell fraction (not recorded which). The receptors derive from a female donor with ankylosing spondylitis or in good health (not recorded which).

This clonotype was detected many times. CDR3: CASSVPGLADNEQFF. CDR3 nucleotides: TGTGCCAGCAGCGTTCCGGGACTAGCGGACAATGAGCAGTTCTTC. This sequence joins TRBV9 and TRBJ2-1, with 11 bases lining up with TRBD2. Germline V gene data show CDR1 as SGDLS and CDR2 as YYNGEE. J was trimmed by 5 bases and V by 2 bases; bases with no gene match: 3. This CDR3 contains 15 residues.

This clonotype came up many times. The chain couples TRBV5-1 to TRBJ2-3; D gene uncertain. The germline CDR1 and CDR2 sequences are SGHRS and YFSETQ. The V end lost 1 base, the J end lost 1 base, and 10 bases lay between the germline ends. This CDR3 is built from 15 residues. CDR3 loop: CASSLIGPGTDTQYF. The CDR3, as DNA: TGCGCCAGCAGCTTGATAGGACCAGGCACAGATACGCAGTATTTT. Complete variable domain (other parts from reference TRBV5-1 and TRBJ2-3): KAGVTQTPRYLIKTRGQQVTLSCSPISGHRSVSWYQQTPGQGLQFLFEYFSETQRNKGNFPGRFSGRQFSNSRSEMNVSTLELGDSALYLCASSLIGPGTDTQYFGPGTRLTVL.

This clonotype was detected ten times or more. The chain couples TRBV7-2 to TRBJ2-3; no definite D call. CDR1 is SGHTA, CDR2 FQGNSA, per germline. This CDR3 has 15 residues. V lost 4 bases, J lost 0 bases, and 11 bases lay in between. CDR3 sequence reads: CASSSAGPSTDTQYF. CDR3 in DNA: TGTGCCAGCAGCTCAGCAGGCCCAAGCACAGATACGCAGTATTTT.

About this clonotype: A clone one base away is much larger, so this may be a read error. In this CDR3 the conserved last residue, phenylalanine or tryptophan, is missing, so a read error is likely. The V gene is TRBV5-1, the J gene TRBJ1-6; 7 bases are a match to TRBD1. There are 16 residues in the CDR3. Per germline, CDR1 SGHRS and CDR2 YFSETQ. With V trimmed by 0 bases and J by 15 bases, 15 bases remained unmatched. Here the CDR3 DNA reads TGCGCCAGCAGCTTGGTGCCCTTGGACAGGATGATACGCCTCCACCTT. As protein: CASSLVPLDRMIRLHL.

This clonotype has at least ten counts. This chain links TRBV10-3 with TRBJ2-6, with a possible D match to TRBD1 (6 bases). In germline, CDR1 is ENHRY, CDR2 SYGVKD. This CDR3 region has 16 residues. V dropped 8 bases and J dropped 0 bases, with 14 bases sitting between them. The CDR3 bases are TGTGCCATCGGACAGTCGGTCCTCTCTGGGGCCAACGTCCTGACTTTC. It is translated as CAIGQSVLSGANVLTF.

This clonotype has a count of ten or more. This rearrangement joins TRBV27 to TRBJ2-2; D may be TRBD1 or TRBD2 (5 bases each). Germline CDR1 and CDR2: MNHEY and SMNVEV (reference sequence). The V gene lost 3 bases and the J gene lost 2 bases, with 10 bases spanning the gap. The CDR3 has 15 amino acids. The CDR3 loop is CASSLRGDNTGELFF. Here the CDR3 DNA reads TGTGCCAGCAGTTTGAGAGGGGATAACACCGGGGAGCTGTTTTTT.

This clonotype has ten or more counts. The chain joins TRBV9 to TRBJ2-3; TRBD2 aligns across 9 bases. CDR1 is SGDLS and CDR2 is YYNGEE in the germline V gene. The CDR3 has 16 amino acids. The V segment lost 2 bases and the J segment 2 bases; nucleotides outside the gene matches: 6. The CDR3 bases are TGTGCCAGCAGCGTTCTCACTAGCGGGTACACAGATACGCAGTATTTT. Its translation is CASSVLTSGYTDTQYF. Full variable domain (remainder filled in from reference TRBV9 and TRBJ2-3): DSGVTQTPKHLITATGQRVTLRCSPRSGDLSVYWYQQSLDQGLQFLIQYYNGEERAKGNILERFSAQQFPDLHSELNLSSLELGDSALYFCASSVLTSGYTDTQYFGPGTRLTVL.

As concerns this clonotype: A much larger clone is a single base away; this may be a read error. CDR3 sequence (DNA): TGTGCCAGCAGCCTGTACAGGGCTAGCAATCAGTCCCAGCATTTT. Its protein is CASSLYRASNQSQHF. This chain connects TRBV4-2 to TRBJ1-5; D may be TRBD1 (6 bases). The CDR3 totals 15 residues. From germline, CDR1 is LGHNA and CDR2 YNFKEQ.

The J gene is TRBJ1-5, the V gene TRBV30; perhaps TRBD1 as D (5 bases). From germline, CDR1 is GTSNPN and CDR2 SVGIG (reference sequence). This CDR3 has 13 residues. Trimming shortened V by 3 bases and J by 3 bases, and 9 bases separated the two germline ends. CDR3 nucleotides: TGTGCCTGGAGCCCAGGGTTCAATCAGCCCCAGCATTTT. This encodes CAWSPGFNQPQHF.

This clonotype has just a few counts. The chain combines TRBV29-1 with TRBJ2-2, with no clear D. Trimming pared 7 bases from V and 6 bases from J, leaving 12 bases between. Per germline, CDR1 SQVTM and CDR2 ANQGSEA. This CDR3 region has 12 residues. The CDR3 coding sequence is TGCAGCGCCGGCGAGGTTTCCGGGGAGCTGTTTTTT. Translated, it gives CSAGEVSGELFF.

The sample holds many counts of this clonotype. CDR3 DNA: TGTGCCAGCAGACAAGGTGGGTTCGGTGAAGCTTTCTTT. Amino acid sequence: CASRQGGFGEAFF. V gene TRBV7-2 combines with J gene TRBJ1-1; the D is unclear. Deletions cut 6 bases from V and 7 bases from J, with 15 bases between. Germline V CDR1 and CDR2: SGHTA, FQGNSA. CDR3 length: 13 residues.

This clonotype was seen many times. V usage is TRBV10-3 and J usage is TRBJ2-2; the D gene is possibly TRBD2 (6 bases). CDR1 ENHRY and CDR2 SYGVKD come from the germline V gene. The length of the CDR3 is 14 residues. The V end lost 8 bases, the J end lost 4 bases, and 14 bases lay between the germline ends. CDR3 residues: CAISRGSVTGELFF. CDR3 nucleotides: TGTGCCATCTCGCGGGGTTCGGTCACCGGGGAGCTGTTTTTT.

This clonotype was seen at least ten times. The chain uses TRBV2 and TRBJ2-3; D uncertain. With 2 bases removed from V and 6 bases from J, the gap between germline ends came to 12 bases. Germline V gives CDR1 SNHLY, CDR2 FYNNEI. CDR3 length: 14 amino acids. The CDR3 is CASSENGLSDTQYF. CDR3 coding DNA: TGTGCCAGCAGTGAAAACGGTCTCTCGGATACGCAGTATTTT.

This clonotype was seen ten or more times. The gene calls are TRBV10-3 and TRBJ2-7; D unresolved. The CDR3 runs to 11 residues. Germline values: CDR1 ENHRY, CDR2 SYGVKD. Trimming shortened V by 4 bases and J by 4 bases, and 5 bases separated the two germline ends. The CDR3 loop is CAISVRYEQYF. The CDR3 DNA is TGTGCCATCAGTGTAAGATACGAGCAGTACTTC.

Of note for this clonotype: A clone one base away is much larger, so this may be a read error. The chain's CDR3 is CASSLATSGPYEQYF. CDR3 DNA: TGTGCCAGCAGCTTAGCGACTAGCGGCCCCTACGAGCAGTACTTC. The chain joins TRBV7-6 to TRBJ2-7, with 9 bases lining up with TRBD2. The CDR3 is made up of 15 amino acids. Germline V gene sequence: CDR1 SGHVS, CDR2 FNYEAQ. V shed 0 bases and J 2 bases; nucleotides not matched to a gene: 2.

This clonotype was recorded at least ten times. J is TRBJ2-7 and V is TRBV27; D is unclear. CDR3 size: 12 residues. V lost 4 bases and J lost 3, with 7 bases in between. CDR1 is MNHEY, CDR2 SMNVEV, per germline (reference sequence). The CDR3 DNA reads TGTGCCAGCAGTTCGGACGGCTACGAGCAGTACTTC. Its translation: CASSSDGYEQYF.

The sample holds many counts of this clonotype. The chain links TRBV28 to TRBJ1-2; D not certain. From germline, CDR1 is MDHEN and CDR2 SYDVKM. There are 14 residues in the CDR3. Trimming left V 4 bases short and J 2 bases short, with 11 bases between. The CDR3 sequence: CASSSLQANYGYTF. In DNA, the CDR3 is TGTGCCAGCAGTTCTCTCCAGGCAAACTATGGCTACACCTTC.

This clonotype appeared many times. The chain employs TRBV29-1 and TRBJ2-6; 9 bases map to TRBD1. This CDR3 has 16 residues. The ends lost 6 bases at V and 2 bases at J; junction bases unmatched: 8. Germline V CDR1 and CDR2: SQVTM, ANQGSEA. The CDR3 reads CSVGPGQGAGANVLTF. The CDR3 nucleotides are TGCAGCGTCGGACCGGGACAGGGAGCTGGGGCCAACGTCCTGACTTTC.

This clonotype has more than one count but fewer than ten. The chain is built from TRBV27 and TRBJ2-7, with TRBD1 identical over 7 bases. The junction had 7 bases not matched to a gene; V was cut back by 6 bases and J by 2 bases. The CDR3 length is 14 residues. Germline loops: CDR1 MNHEY, CDR2 SMNVEV (reference sequence). The DNA for the CDR3 is TGTGCCAGCAGAGACAGGGCTGGGCCCTACGAGCAGTACTTC. Its protein product is CASRDRAGPYEQYF.

This clonotype was found many times. The chain uses TRBV12-3 or TRBV12-4 and TRBJ1-2; D may be TRBD1 (5 bases). Deletions cut 3 bases from V and 2 bases from J, with 13 bases between. The CDR3 is 15 amino acids. The CDR3 here is CASSLGLGLNYGYTF. CDR3 in DNA: TGTGCCAGCAGTTTGGGACTAGGGCTAAACTATGGCTACACCTTC.

This clonotype was recorded at least ten times. The CDR3 bases are TGCGCCAGCAGCTTGGTCTTCGGGAGGGGGACCGGGGAGCTGTTTTTT. Protein sequence: CASSLVFGRGTGELFF. J is TRBJ2-2 and V is TRBV5-1; 8 bases match TRBD2. Germline V CDR1 and CDR2: SGHRS, YFSETQ. This CDR3 spans 16 amino acids. The V and J ends lost 0 bases and 5 bases, in that order; junction bases with no gene match: 6.

There are many counts of this clonotype. The chain recombines TRBV5-5 with TRBJ2-5; 10 bases match TRBD2. CDR1 is SGHKS and CDR2 is YYEKEE in the germline V gene (reference sequence). CDR3 length: 15 residues. The V segment lost 0 bases and the J segment 4 bases; nucleotides outside the gene matches: 3. The CDR3 loop is CASSLGLAGVETQYF. In DNA, the CDR3 is TGTGCCAGCAGCTTGGGGCTAGCGGGAGTAGAGACCCAGTACTTC.

As to this clonotype: With a much larger clone just one base away, this may be a read error. The CDR3 DNA sequence: TGCGCCAGCGGCTTGGGTAGTTCGAGCAATCAGCCCCAGCATTTT. Translating gives CASGLGSSSNQPQHF. The chain has TRBV5-1 and TRBJ1-5; unclear D gene. The CDR3 is 15 residues long. Germline loops: CDR1 SGHRS, CDR2 YFSETQ.

This clonotype was picked up many times. The chain carries TRBV20-1 and TRBJ1-2; D unclear. This CDR3 has 14 residues. V lost 3 bases and J lost 6, with 17 bases in between. The germline V gene encodes CDR1 DFQATT and CDR2 SNEGSKA (reference sequence). For the CDR3, the DNA is TGCAGTGCTAGGGGTAACCGGGTCCTCCATGGCTACACCTTC. This translates into CSARGNRVLHGYTF.

This clonotype was observed at least ten times. This rearrangement joins TRBV14 to TRBJ2-1; D may correspond to TRBD1 or TRBD2 (5 bases each). The germline gives CDR1 SGHDN, CDR2 FVKESK. The CDR3 consists of 17 residues. The germline V and J ends were trimmed by 0 bases and 4 bases, with 16 bases remaining between them. This chain's CDR3 is CASSQDLRDPVYNEQFF. The CDR3 nucleotides are TGTGCCAGCAGCCAAGATCTCCGGGACCCTGTGTACAATGAGCAGTTCTTC.

This clonotype was detected many times. The rearrangement joins TRBV12-3 or TRBV12-4 to TRBJ2-3, with D unclear. The CDR3 covers 12 residues. V shed 3 bases and J shed 9 bases, with 10 bases lying between them. In DNA form, the CDR3 reads TGTGCCAGCAGTTTTTTGAGTGACACGCAGTATTTT. Protein product: CASSFLSDTQYF.

This chain uses TRBV10-3 with TRBJ2-7; D not certain. Germline CDR1 is ENHRY and CDR2 is SYGVKD. Trimming left V 4 bases short and J 4 bases short, with 23 bases between. There are 17 residues in the CDR3. In DNA, the CDR3 is TGTGCCATCAGTGTCAGGCTGAATCTCCCTCTCCGTTACGAGCAGTACTTC. This sequence encodes CAISVRLNLPLRYEQYF.

The chain carries TRBV7-2 and TRBJ2-1; 7 bases agree with TRBD2. With 8 bases clipped from V and 8 bases from J, the junction kept 15 bases outside the gene matches. The CDR3 contains 15 residues. Germline lookup yields CDR1 SGHTA and CDR2 FQGNSA. CDR3 loop: CASGLFGGSGDEQFF. The CDR3 nucleotides are TGTGCCAGCGGCCTCTTCGGGGGGTCCGGGGATGAGCAGTTCTTC.

V and J are TRBV6-2 or TRBV6-3 and TRBJ1-6; D gene ambiguous. Germline assignment: CDR1 MNHEY and CDR2 SVGEGT. CDR3 size: 17 residues. Trimming stripped 2 bases from V and 7 bases from J, with 18 bases between. DNA of the CDR3: TGTGCCAGCAGTTACGGATCACACCGAATGGGGAATTCACCCCTCCACTTT. Encoded protein: CASSYGSHRMGNSPLHF.